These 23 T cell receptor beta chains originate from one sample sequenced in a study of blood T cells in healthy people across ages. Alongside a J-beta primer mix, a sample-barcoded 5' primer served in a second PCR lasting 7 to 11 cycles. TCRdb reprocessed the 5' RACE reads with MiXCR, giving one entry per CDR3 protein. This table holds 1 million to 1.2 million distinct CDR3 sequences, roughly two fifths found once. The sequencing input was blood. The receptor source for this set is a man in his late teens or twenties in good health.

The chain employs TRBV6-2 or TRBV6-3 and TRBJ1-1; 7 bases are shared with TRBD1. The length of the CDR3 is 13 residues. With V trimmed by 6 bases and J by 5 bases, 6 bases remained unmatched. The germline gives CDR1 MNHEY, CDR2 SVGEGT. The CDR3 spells CASSRGIYTEAFF. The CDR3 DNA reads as TGTGCCAGCAGCAGGGGGATCTATACTGAAGCTTTCTTT.

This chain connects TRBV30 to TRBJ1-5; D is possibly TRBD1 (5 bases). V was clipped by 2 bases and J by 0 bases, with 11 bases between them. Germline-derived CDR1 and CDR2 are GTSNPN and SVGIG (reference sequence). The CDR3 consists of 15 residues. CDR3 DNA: TGTGCCTGGAGTACAGGCGAATATAGCAATCAGCCCCAGCATTTT. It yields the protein CAWSTGEYSNQPQHF.

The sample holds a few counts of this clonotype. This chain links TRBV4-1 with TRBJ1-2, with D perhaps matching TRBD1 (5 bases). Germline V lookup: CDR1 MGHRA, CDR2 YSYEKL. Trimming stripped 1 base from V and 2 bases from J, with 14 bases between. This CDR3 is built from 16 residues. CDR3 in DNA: TGCGCCAGCAGCCAAGGAGCTCCACAGGAGAACTATGGCTACACCTTC. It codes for CASSQGAPQENYGYTF.

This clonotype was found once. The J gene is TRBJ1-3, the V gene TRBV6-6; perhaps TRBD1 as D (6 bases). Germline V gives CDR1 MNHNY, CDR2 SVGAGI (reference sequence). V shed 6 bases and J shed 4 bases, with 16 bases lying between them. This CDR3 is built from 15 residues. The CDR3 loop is CASSFLGTSGNTIYF. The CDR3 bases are TGTGCCAGCAGCTTCCTCGGGACATCGGGAAACACCATATATTTT.

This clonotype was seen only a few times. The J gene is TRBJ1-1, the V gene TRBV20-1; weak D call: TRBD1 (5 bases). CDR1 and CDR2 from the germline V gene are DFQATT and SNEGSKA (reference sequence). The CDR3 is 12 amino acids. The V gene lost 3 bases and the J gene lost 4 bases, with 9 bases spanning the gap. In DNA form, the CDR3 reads TGCAGTGCTAGGGGGGGACCCACTGAAGCTTTCTTT. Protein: CSARGGPTEAFF.

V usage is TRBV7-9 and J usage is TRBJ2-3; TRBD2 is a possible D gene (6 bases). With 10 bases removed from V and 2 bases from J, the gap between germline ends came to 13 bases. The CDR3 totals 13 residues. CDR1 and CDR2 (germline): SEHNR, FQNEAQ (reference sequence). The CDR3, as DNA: TGTGCCACCCCGGGACTTACCACAGATACGCAGTATTTT. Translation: CATPGLTTDTQYF.

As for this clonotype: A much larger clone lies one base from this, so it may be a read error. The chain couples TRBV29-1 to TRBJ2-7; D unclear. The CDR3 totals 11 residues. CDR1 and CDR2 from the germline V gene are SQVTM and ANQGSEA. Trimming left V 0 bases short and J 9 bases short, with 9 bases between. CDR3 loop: CSVEDTSVQYF. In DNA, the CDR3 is TGCAGCGTTGAAGATACAAGCGTGCAGTACTTC.

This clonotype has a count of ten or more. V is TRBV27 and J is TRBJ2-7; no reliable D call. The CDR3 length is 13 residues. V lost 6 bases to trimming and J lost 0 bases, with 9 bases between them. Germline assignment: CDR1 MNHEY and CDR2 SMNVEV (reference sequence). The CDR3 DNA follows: TGTGCCAGCAGCGACTCTAGCTCCTACGAGCAGTACTTC. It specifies CASSDSSSYEQYF.

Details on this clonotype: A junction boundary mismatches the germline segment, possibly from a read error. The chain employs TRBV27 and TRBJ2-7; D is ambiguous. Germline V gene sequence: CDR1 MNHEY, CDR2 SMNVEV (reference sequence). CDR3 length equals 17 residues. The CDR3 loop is CAGSSEKIRVSSYEQYF. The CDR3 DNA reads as TGTGCCGGCAGCAGTGAGAAAATACGGGTCAGTTCCTACGAGCAGTACTTC.

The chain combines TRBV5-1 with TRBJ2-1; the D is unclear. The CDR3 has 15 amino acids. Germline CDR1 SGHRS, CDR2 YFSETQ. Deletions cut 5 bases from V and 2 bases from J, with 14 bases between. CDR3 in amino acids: CASRLSGGTYNEQFF. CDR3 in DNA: TGCGCCAGCAGACTCTCAGGTGGTACCTACAATGAGCAGTTCTTC.

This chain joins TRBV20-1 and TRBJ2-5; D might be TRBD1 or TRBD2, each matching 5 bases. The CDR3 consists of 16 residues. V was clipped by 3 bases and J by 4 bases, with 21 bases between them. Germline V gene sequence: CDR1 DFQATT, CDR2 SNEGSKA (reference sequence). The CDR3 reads CSARLGVTYPPETQYF. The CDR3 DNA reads TGCAGTGCTAGGTTGGGGGTAACGTACCCGCCAGAGACCCAGTACTTC.

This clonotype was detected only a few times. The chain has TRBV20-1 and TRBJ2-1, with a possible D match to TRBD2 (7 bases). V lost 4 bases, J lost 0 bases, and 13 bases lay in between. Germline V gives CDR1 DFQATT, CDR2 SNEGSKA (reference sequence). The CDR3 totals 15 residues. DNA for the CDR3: TGCAGTGCTACGATAGGGGGGGGCTCCTACAATGAGCAGTTCTTC. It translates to CSATIGGGSYNEQFF.

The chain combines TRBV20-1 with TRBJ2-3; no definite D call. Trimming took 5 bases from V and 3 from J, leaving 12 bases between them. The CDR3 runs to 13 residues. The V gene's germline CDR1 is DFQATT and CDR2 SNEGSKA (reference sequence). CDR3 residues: CSAGTGETDTQYF. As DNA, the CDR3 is TGCAGTGCTGGAACCGGAGAGACAGATACGCAGTATTTT.

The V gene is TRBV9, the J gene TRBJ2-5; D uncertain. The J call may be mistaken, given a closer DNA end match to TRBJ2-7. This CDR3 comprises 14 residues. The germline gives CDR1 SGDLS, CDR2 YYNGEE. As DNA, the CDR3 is TGTGCCAGCAGCGTAGGAGGACCAGGCGACGAGCAGTACTTC. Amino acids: CASSVGGPGDEQYF.

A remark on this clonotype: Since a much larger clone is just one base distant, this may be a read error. This CDR3 reads CASSPTNVADTHYF. In DNA, the CDR3 is TGCGCCAGCAGCCCCACGAACGTGGCAGATACGCATTATTTT. The V call is TRBV4-3, the J call TRBJ2-3; D gene uncertain. CDR1 and CDR2 (germline): LGHNA, YSLEER. This CDR3 has 14 residues.

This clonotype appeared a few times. In DNA, the CDR3 is TGTGCCAGCAGCTTGGTGACGGTGAGCTCCTACGAGCAGTACTTC. It translates to CASSLVTVSSYEQYF. The rearrangement joins TRBV7-9 to TRBJ2-7, with no clear D. CDR1 is SEHNR and CDR2 is FQNEAQ in the germline V gene (reference sequence). The CDR3 has 15 amino acids. Trimming left V 3 bases short and J 0 bases short, with 12 bases between.

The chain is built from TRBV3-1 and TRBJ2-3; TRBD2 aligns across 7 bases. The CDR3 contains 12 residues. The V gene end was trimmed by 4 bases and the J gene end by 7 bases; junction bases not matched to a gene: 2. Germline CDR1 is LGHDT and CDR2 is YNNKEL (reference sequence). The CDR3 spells CASSPSGNTQYF. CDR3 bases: TGTGCCAGCAGCCCAAGCGGGAATACGCAGTATTTT.

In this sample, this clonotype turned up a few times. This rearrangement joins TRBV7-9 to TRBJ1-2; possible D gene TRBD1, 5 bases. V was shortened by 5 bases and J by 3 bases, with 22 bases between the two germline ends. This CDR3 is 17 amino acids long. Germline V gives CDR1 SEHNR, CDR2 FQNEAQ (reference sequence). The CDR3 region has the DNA TGTGCCAGCAGCCCCAGACAGATTACCAGATTCCACTATGGCTACACCTTC. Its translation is CASSPRQITRFHYGYTF.

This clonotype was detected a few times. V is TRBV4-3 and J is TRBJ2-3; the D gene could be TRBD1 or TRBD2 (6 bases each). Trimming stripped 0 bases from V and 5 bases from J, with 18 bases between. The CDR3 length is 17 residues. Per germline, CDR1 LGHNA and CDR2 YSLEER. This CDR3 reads CASSQEGGTLRGDTQYF. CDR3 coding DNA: TGCGCCAGCAGCCAAGAGGGCGGGACATTAAGGGGAGATACGCAGTATTTT.

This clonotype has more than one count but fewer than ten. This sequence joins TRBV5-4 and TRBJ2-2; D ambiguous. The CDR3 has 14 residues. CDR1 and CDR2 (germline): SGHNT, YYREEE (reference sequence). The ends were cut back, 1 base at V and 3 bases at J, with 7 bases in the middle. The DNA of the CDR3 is TGTGCCAGCAGCTTGAGGAGAGACACCGGGGAGCTGTTTTTT. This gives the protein CASSLRRDTGELFF.

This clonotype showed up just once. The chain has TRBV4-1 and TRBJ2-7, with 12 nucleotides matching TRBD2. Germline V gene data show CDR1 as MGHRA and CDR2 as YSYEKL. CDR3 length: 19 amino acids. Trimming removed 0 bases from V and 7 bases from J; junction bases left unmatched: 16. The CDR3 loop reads CASSQDGLAGPSSYNEQYF. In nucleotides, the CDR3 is TGCGCCAGCAGCCAAGATGGACTAGCGGGGCCTAGCTCCTACAATGAGCAGTACTTC.

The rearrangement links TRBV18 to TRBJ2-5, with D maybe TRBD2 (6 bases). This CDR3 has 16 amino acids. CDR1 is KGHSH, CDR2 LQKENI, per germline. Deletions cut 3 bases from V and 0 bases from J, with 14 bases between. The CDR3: CASSPGEDMYQETQYF. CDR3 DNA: TGTGCCAGCTCACCCGGGGAGGACATGTACCAAGAGACCCAGTACTTC.

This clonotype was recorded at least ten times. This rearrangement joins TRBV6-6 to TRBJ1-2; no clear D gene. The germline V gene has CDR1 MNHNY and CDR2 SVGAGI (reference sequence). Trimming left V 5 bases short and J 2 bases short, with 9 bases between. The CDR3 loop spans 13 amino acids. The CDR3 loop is CASSPDTNYGYTF. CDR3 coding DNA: TGTGCCAGCAGTCCTGACACAAACTATGGCTACACCTTC.